This T cell receptor beta chain emerged from a study of shared clonotypes between healthy human individuals. Overall study findings and caveats: Blood was the only sampled material, and tissue repertoires likely differ.

An approximately 220 ng quantity of DNA, 32,000 or so T cell genomes, went into the sorted-subset replicate PCRs. Data came from immunoSEQ multiplex PCR; TCRdb stores just in-frame clones and leaves some out. The top ten clones hold around 1.4% of a sample with roughly 1 million clones, under 80% of them seen once. The germline CDR1 and CDR2 sequences are SGHTA and FQGTGA. V trimming: 5 bases; J trimming: 4 bases; junction bases outside the gene matches: 5. The CDR3 has 14 amino acids. As regards this clone: Its antigen remains unidentified.

Source material: memory CD4+ T cells sorted from blood. The subset: CD45RA-negative fraction. This receptor was taken from a man aged 18 to 35 in good health. The J gene is TRBJ2-1, the V gene TRBV7-3; TRBD1 aligns across 7 bases. CDR3 sequence: CASSPGTAYNEQFF. CDR3 coding DNA: TGTGCCAGCAGCCCCGGGACAGCTTACAATGAGCAGTTCTTC.